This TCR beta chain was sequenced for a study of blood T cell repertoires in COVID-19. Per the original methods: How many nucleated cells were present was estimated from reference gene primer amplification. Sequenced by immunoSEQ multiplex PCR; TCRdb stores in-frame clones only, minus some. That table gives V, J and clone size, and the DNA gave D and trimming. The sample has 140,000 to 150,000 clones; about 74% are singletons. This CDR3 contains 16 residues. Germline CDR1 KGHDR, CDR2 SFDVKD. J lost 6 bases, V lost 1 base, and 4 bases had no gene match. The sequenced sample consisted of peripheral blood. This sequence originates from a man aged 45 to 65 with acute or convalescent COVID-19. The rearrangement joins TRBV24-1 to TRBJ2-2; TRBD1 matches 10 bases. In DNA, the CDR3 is TGTGCCACCAGTGATTTTGGACAGGGGGGCGCCGGGGAGCTGTTTTTT. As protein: CATSDFGQGGAGELFF.